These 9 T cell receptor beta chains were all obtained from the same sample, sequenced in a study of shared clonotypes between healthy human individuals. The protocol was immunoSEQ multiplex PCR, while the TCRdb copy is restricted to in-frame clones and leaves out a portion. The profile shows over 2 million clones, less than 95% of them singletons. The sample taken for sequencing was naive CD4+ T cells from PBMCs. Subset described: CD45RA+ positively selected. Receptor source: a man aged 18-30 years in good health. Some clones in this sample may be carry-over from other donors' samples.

The CDR3 spells CASSPQGDWLYEQFF. The CDR3 bases are TGTGCCAGCAGCCCGCAGGGGGACTGGCTGTATGAGCAGTTCTTC. The rearrangement joins TRBV5-8 to TRBJ2-1, with D possibly matching TRBD1 (7 bases). The CDR3 is 15 residues long. Germline V gene data show CDR1 as SGHTS and CDR2 as YDEGEE. Trimming took 4 bases from V and 8 from J, leaving 19 bases between them.

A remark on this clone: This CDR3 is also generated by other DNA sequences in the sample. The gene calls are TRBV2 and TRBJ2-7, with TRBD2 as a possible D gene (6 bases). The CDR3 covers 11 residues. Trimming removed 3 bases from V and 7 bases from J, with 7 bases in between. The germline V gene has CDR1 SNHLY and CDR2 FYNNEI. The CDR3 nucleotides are TGTGCCAGCAGTGAGGGGGGAGAGCAGTACTTC. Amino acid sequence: CASSEGGEQYF.

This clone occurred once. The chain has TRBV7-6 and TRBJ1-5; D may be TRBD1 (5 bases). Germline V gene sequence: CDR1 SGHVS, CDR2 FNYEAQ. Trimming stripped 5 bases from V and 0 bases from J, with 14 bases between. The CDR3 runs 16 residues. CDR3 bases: TGTGCCAGCAGCCCCGGGGCCCGAGATAGCAATCAGCCCCAGCATTTT. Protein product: CASSPGARDSNQPQHF.

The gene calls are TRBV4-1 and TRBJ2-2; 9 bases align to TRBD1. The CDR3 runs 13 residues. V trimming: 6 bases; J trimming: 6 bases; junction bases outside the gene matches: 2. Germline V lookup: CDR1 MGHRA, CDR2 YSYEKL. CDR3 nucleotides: TGCGCCAGCAGAGGACAGGGGTCCGGGGAGCTGTTTTTT. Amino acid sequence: CASRGQGSGELFF.

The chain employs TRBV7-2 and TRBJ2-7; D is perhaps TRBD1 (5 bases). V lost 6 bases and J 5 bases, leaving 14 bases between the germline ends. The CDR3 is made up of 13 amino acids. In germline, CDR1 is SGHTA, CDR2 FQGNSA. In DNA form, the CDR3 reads TGTGCCAGCAGTCTTAGCAACAGGCACGAGCAGTACTTC. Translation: CASSLSNRHEQYF.

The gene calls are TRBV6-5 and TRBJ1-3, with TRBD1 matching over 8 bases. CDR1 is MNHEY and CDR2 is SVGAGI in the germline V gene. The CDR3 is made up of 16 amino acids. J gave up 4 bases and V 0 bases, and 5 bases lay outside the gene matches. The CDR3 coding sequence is TGTGCCAGCAGTTACTCTGCAGGGGGCAAAGGAAACACCATATATTTT. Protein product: CASSYSAGGKGNTIYF.

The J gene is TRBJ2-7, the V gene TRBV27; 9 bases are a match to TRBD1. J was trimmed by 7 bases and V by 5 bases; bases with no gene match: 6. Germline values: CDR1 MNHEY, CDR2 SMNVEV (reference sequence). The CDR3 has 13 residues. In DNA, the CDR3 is TGTGCCAGCAGTCCACAGACAGGGGGAGAGCAGTACTTC. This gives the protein CASSPQTGGEQYF.

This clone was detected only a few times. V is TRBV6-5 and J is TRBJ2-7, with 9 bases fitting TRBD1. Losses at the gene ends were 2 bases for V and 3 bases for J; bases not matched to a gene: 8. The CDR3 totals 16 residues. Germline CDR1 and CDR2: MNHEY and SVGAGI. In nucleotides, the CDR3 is TGTGCCAGCAGTTACAACCTACCGGGACAGGGCTACGAGCAGTACTTC. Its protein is CASSYNLPGQGYEQYF.

The CDR3 loop reads CASPLSGAYEQYF. The CDR3, as DNA: TGTGCCAGCCCCCTTAGCGGGGCCTACGAGCAGTACTTC. This chain links TRBV27 with TRBJ2-7, with 8 bases fitting TRBD2. The trim removed 8 bases at V and 2 bases at J, leaving 5 bases unmatched. Germline V gene lookup returns CDR1 MNHEY and CDR2 SMNVEV (reference sequence). CDR3 size: 13 residues.